This TCR beta chain was sequenced for a study of identical twins. CDR3 length: 15 amino acids. Looked up from germline, CDR1 is MNHEY and CDR2 is SVGEGT. The V end lost 4 bases, the J end lost 0 bases, and 13 bases lay between the germline ends. In this sample, this clonotype turned up a few times. Its specificity is unknown. Study outcomes and limitations: Insertions were fewer in abundant cord blood beta clonotypes, whereas memory repertoires showed none of this pattern. Out-of-frame alpha sequences shared by twins were enriched for low generation probability.

Using its own MiXCR run on the 5' RACE reads, TCRdb lists one record per CDR3 protein. In the table there are about 920,000 distinct CDR3 sequences, 9% to 15% of which are singletons. This sample was also put to use in a study of yellow fever vaccine responses in identical twins.

The TCR sequence derives from a woman aged 18-30 years in good health. Sequencing was performed on PBMCs. The rearrangement uses TRBV6-2 or TRBV6-3 and TRBJ2-7, with D perhaps matching TRBD2 (6 bases). CDR3 in DNA: TGTGCCAGCAGTTCCCTTGGGGACTTCTCCTACGAGCAGTACTTC. Translated, it gives CASSSLGDFSYEQYF.